Shown below are 9 T cell receptor beta chains from a single sample sequenced in a study of blood T cell repertoires in COVID-19 (TCRdb year 2020). Libraries were prepared through the immunoSEQ multiplex PCR assay. TCRdb's version of the immuneACCESS table is confined to in-frame rearrangements and falls short of the full clone set. An unresolved V gene accounts for under half of the shortfall where checked; the remainder is of unknown origin. The sample profile shows about 150,000 clones; roughly 90% of them were found once. The ten top clones hold about 4.6% of the sample. Sample: peripheral blood. These receptors all come from a woman in her sixties with active or convalescent COVID-19.

The chain joins TRBV6-2 or TRBV6-3 to TRBJ2-3; 9 bases map to TRBD2. The J segment lost 1 base and the V segment lost 7 bases, leaving 15 bases of the junction unmatched. From germline, CDR1 is MNHEY and CDR2 SVGEGT. The CDR3 contains 18 residues. CDR3 loop: CASTPPVSGGWGTDTQYF. Written as DNA, the CDR3 is TGTGCCAGCACCCCTCCGGTGAGCGGGGGGTGGGGCACAGATACGCAGTATTTT.

Here the CDR3 reads CATSGQGGFNEQFF. CDR3 nucleotides: TGTGCCACCAGCGGACAGGGTGGATTCAATGAGCAGTTCTTC. This chain connects TRBV24-1 to TRBJ2-1, with 8 nucleotides matching TRBD1. Germline V CDR1 and CDR2: KGHDR, SFDVKD. The length of the CDR3 is 14 residues. J was trimmed by 6 bases and V by 7 bases; bases with no gene match: 7.

The gene calls are TRBV7-3 and TRBJ1-2, with 7 bases identical to TRBD1. CDR1 is SGHTA, CDR2 FQGTGA, per germline. V was clipped by 3 bases and J by 0 bases; unmatched bases: 13. The CDR3 contains 18 residues. The CDR3 bases are TGTGCCAGCAGCTTGAGCTCCCAGGACAGGACCTCTAACTATGGCTACACCTTC. Translation: CASSLSSQDRTSNYGYTF.

The rearrangement uses TRBV9 and TRBJ2-3; 7 nucleotides line up with TRBD1. Germline CDR1 is SGDLS and CDR2 is YYNGEE. The CDR3 is made up of 16 amino acids. J gave up 3 bases and V 0 bases, and 7 bases lay outside the gene matches. The CDR3 sequence is CASSVAAARGTDTQYF. The CDR3, as DNA: TGTGCCAGCAGCGTAGCAGCGGCCAGGGGGACAGATACGCAGTATTTT.

V usage is TRBV3-1 (or the pseudogene TRBV3-2) and J usage is TRBJ1-1; the D is unclear. CDR1 is LGHDT and CDR2 is YNNKEL in the germline V gene (reference sequence). The CDR3 covers 13 residues. The V and J ends lost 4 bases and 5 bases respectively, with 11 bases between them. DNA of the CDR3: TGTGCCAGCAGCCGGGCGCCTGGAACTGAAGCTTTCTTT. Translated: CASSRAPGTEAFF.

The V call is TRBV15, the J call TRBJ1-2, with a possible D match to TRBD1 (6 bases). The CDR3 consists of 13 residues. In germline, CDR1 is LNHNV, CDR2 YYDKDF (reference sequence). V dropped 0 bases and J dropped 7 bases, with 9 bases sitting between them. The CDR3 DNA reads as TGTGCCACCAGCAGAGATAGGACAGCTGGCTACACCTTC. It is translated as CATSRDRTAGYTF.

The chain is built from TRBV9 and TRBJ2-5, with 9 positions matching TRBD1. The CDR3 is made up of 15 amino acids. Looked up from germline, CDR1 is SGDLS and CDR2 is YYNGEE. The V gene end was trimmed by 4 bases and the J gene end by 5 bases; junction bases not matched to a gene: 9. DNA of the CDR3: TGTGCCAGCAGCCAATGGGGACAGGGCGGGGAGACCCAGTACTTC. As protein: CASSQWGQGGETQYF.

This chain joins TRBV7-2 and TRBJ1-6; possible D gene TRBD1, 5 bases. This CDR3 has 13 residues. The V gene's germline CDR1 is SGHTA and CDR2 FQGNSA. V gave up 5 bases and J gave up 10 bases, with 12 bases separating them. The CDR3 coding sequence is TGTGCCAGCAGCCCCCAGGGCGACTCACCCCTCCACTTT. This sequence encodes CASSPQGDSPLHF.

This clone was counted a few times. This chain joins TRBV9 and TRBJ1-1; a possible D gene is TRBD1 (5 bases). From germline, CDR1 is SGDLS and CDR2 YYNGEE. V dropped 0 bases and J dropped 10 bases, with 16 bases sitting between them. This CDR3 comprises 14 residues. CDR3 nucleotides: TGTGCCAGCAGCGTAGGTGGGGGGACGCGTGGAGCTTTCTTT. Amino acids: CASSVGGGTRGAFF.